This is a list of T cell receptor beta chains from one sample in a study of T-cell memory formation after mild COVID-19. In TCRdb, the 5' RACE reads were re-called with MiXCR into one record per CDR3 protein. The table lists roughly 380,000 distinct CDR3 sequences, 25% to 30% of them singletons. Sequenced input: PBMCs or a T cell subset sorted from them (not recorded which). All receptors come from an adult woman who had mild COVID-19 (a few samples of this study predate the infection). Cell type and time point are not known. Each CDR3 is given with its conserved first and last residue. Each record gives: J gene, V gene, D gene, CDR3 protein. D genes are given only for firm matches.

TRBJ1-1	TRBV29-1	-	CSVGDLWGGTEAFF
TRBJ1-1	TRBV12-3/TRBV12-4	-	CASSLVGALAAFF
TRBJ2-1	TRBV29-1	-	CSAGQNLYNEQFF
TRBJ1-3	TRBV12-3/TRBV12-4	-	CASIRGGETFGNTIYF
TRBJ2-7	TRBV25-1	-	CASSEGPVPVEQYF
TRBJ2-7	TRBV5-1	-	CASSPSSRAEGEQYF
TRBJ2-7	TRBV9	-	CASSVSENPRYEQYF
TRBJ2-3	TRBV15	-	CATSRDGHRASPTDTQYF
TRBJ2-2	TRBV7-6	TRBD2	CASSKSRTSGSITGELFF
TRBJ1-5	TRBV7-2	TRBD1	CASRRTGISNQPQHF
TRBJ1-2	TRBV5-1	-	CASRSRDYGYTF
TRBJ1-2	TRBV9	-	CASRIGLGGDYGYTF
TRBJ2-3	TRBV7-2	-	CASSLGPLDTDTQYF
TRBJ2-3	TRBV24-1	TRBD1	CATSEPRGLGGTDTQYF
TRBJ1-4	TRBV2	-	CASIGGGRANEKLFF
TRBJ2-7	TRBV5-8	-	CASSLEAGIGEQYF
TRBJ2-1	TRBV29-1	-	CSVGYNEQFF
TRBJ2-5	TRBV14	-	CASSWDSGQTQYF
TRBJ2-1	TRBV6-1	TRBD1	CASSEYSTGGYHNEQFF
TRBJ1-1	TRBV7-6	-	CASSLVLATEAFF
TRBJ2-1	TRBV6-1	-	CATQPPERLLSEQFF
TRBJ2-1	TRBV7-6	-	CASSGTKYRSYNEQFF
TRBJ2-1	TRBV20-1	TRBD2	CSGQGWRGVNNEQFF
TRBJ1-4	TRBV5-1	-	CASRQDTTTNEKLFF
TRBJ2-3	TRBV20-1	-	CSARRGRTDTQYF
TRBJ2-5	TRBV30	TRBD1	CAWSEDRVETQYF
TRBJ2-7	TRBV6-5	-	CASGQISSYEQYF
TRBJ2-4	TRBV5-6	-	CASSLGGGLRLAKNIQYF
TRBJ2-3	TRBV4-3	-	CASSQDWASQYF
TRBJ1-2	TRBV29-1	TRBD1	CSVEDGTGIYGYTF
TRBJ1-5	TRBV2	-	CASSEGWTHDNQPQHF
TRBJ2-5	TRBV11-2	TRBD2	CASSGRGGETQYF
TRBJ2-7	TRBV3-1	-	CASSLGHIDEQYF
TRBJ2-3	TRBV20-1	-	CSARRRDTQYF
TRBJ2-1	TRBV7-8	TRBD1	CASSLIGQGARNEQFF
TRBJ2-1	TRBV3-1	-	CASSKSGENEQFF